Listed here are 22 T cell receptor beta chains from one sample, sequenced in a study of T cell repertoires in cytomegalovirus infection. One entry per CDR3 protein, called by TCRdb with MiXCR from the reads. This repertoire shows hundreds of thousands of distinct CDR3 sequences, 24% found once; its top ten account for 8%. Input material: CD8+ T cells from PBMCs. Receptors originate from a human donor in good health (CMV status not recorded). Some clones in this sample may be carry-over from other donors' samples.

The rearrangement joins TRBV19 to TRBJ1-1; no definite D call. Looked up from germline, CDR1 is LNHDA and CDR2 is SQIVND (reference sequence). The V gene lost 7 bases and the J gene lost 1 base, with 7 bases spanning the gap. This CDR3 contains 12 residues. The CDR3 is CASIEGNTEAFF. The DNA for the CDR3 is TGTGCCAGTATAGAAGGGAACACTGAAGCTTTCTTT. Drawing the rest from reference TRBV19 and TRBJ1-1, the complete variable domain is DGGITQSPKYLFRKEGQNVTLSCEQNLNHDAMYWYRQDPGQGLRLIYYSQIVNDFQKGDIAEGYSVSREKKESFPLTVTSAQKNPTAFYLCASIEGNTEAFFGQGTRLTVV.

This clonotype came up a few times. This chain uses TRBV20-1 with TRBJ2-6; no clear D. The germline V gene has CDR1 DFQATT and CDR2 SNEGSKA (reference sequence). The CDR3 is 17 residues long. Trimming cost V 0 bases and J 0 bases, with 12 bases left between them. DNA for the CDR3: TGCAGTGCTAGAGATCGCAGGAGCAGCTCTGGGGCCAACGTCCTGACTTTC. It specifies CSARDRRSSSGANVLTF.

At least ten counts were recorded for this clonotype. For the CDR3, the DNA is TGTGCCAGCAGTCCCGCGGGGGTTAGCTCCTACAATGAGCAGTTCTTC. Translation gives CASSPAGVSSYNEQFF. The chain couples TRBV27 to TRBJ2-1; TRBD2 agrees at 7 bases. With 5 bases clipped from V and 0 bases from J, the junction kept 7 bases outside the gene matches. CDR1 is MNHEY, CDR2 SMNVEV, per germline (reference sequence). The CDR3 length is 16 residues.

The chain uses TRBV10-3 and TRBJ2-1, with 10 bases lining up with TRBD2. With V trimmed by 3 bases and J by 4 bases, 6 bases remained unmatched. Germline V gives CDR1 ENHRY, CDR2 SYGVKD. The CDR3 consists of 16 residues. Here the CDR3 reads CAISDKAGGPYNEQFF. Written as DNA, the CDR3 is TGTGCCATCAGTGACAAAGCGGGGGGGCCTTACAATGAGCAGTTCTTC.

The V and J genes are TRBV19 and TRBJ1-5, with 7 bases matching TRBD1. V was clipped by 7 bases and J by 3 bases; unmatched bases: 6. Germline CDR1 reads LNHDA; CDR2 reads SQIVND (reference sequence). The CDR3 sequence is 14 residues long. CDR3 sequence: CASIGTEYNQPQHF. CDR3 DNA sequence: TGTGCCAGTATTGGGACAGAGTACAATCAGCCCCAGCATTTT.

V is TRBV29-1 and J is TRBJ2-1, with 8 bases lining up with TRBD1. This CDR3 comprises 12 residues. Per the germline V gene, CDR1 is SQVTM and CDR2 is ANQGSEA. Losses at the gene ends were 6 bases for V and 8 bases for J; bases not matched to a gene: 6. The CDR3 is CSVYRGYYEQFF. DNA for the CDR3: TGCAGCGTATACAGGGGGTATTATGAGCAGTTCTTC.

V is TRBV28 and J is TRBJ1-5, with a tentative D call TRBD1 (5 bases). Germline loops: CDR1 MDHEN, CDR2 SYDVKM. The CDR3 is 15 amino acids. Trimming removed 3 bases at V and 0 bases at J, with 9 bases between. The CDR3 sequence: CASSFRGYSNQPQHF. DNA of the CDR3: TGTGCCAGCAGTTTTCGGGGGTATAGCAATCAGCCCCAGCATTTT.

This clonotype has at least ten counts. The CDR3 DNA sequence: TGTGCCAGCAGCCCATTGGGGGGGCCTCTCTATGGCTACACCTTC. It codes for CASSPLGGPLYGYTF. V usage is TRBV7-8 and J usage is TRBJ1-2; D might be TRBD1 (6 bases). Deletions cut 5 bases from V and 4 bases from J, with 17 bases between. Looked up from germline, CDR1 is SGHVS and CDR2 is FQNEAQ. The CDR3 covers 15 residues.

The rearrangement joins TRBV4-1 to TRBJ1-5; D might be TRBD1 (5 bases). Germline CDR1 and CDR2: MGHRA and YSYEKL. The V end lost 3 bases, the J end lost 3 bases, and 12 bases lay between the germline ends. This CDR3 has 15 residues. The DNA for the CDR3 is TGCGCCAGCAGCCAGATCGCAGGGCCCAATCAGCCCCAGCATTTT. Protein product: CASSQIAGPNQPQHF.

This clonotype came up many times. V and J are TRBV2 and TRBJ2-1; 9 positions match TRBD2. The CDR3 runs to 15 residues. CDR1 is SNHLY and CDR2 is FYNNEI in the germline V gene. Germline trimming cut 6 bases from V and 1 base from J; bases unmatched to any gene: 4. CDR3 amino acids: CASSQAGGSYNEQFF. The DNA for the CDR3 is TGTGCCAGCAGCCAAGCGGGGGGTTCCTACAATGAGCAGTTCTTC.

In this sample, this clonotype turned up many times. This chain connects TRBV7-6 to TRBJ2-2; 8 nucleotides align to TRBD2. Germline-derived CDR1 and CDR2 are SGHVS and FNYEAQ. Germline trimming cut 1 base from V and 0 bases from J; bases unmatched to any gene: 7. The CDR3 covers 18 residues. The CDR3 is CASSLGVGRGANTGELFF. As DNA, the CDR3 is TGTGCCAGCAGCTTAGGCGTCGGGCGGGGGGCGAACACCGGGGAGCTGTTTTTT.

This clonotype was observed at least ten times. The V gene is TRBV7-9, the J gene TRBJ2-1; D possibly corresponds to TRBD2 (7 bases). The CDR3 contains 16 residues. Germline CDR1 reads SEHNR; CDR2 reads FQNEAQ (reference sequence). V shed 2 bases and J shed 2 bases, with 13 bases lying between them. The CDR3 loop reads CASSLKRGGAYNEQFF. The CDR3 DNA follows: TGTGCCAGCAGCTTAAAAAGGGGGGGGGCCTACAATGAGCAGTTCTTC.

The chain is built from TRBV2 and TRBJ2-7; D call uncertain. Germline lookup yields CDR1 SNHLY and CDR2 FYNNEI. The CDR3 is 16 residues long. Here the CDR3 DNA reads TGTGCCAGCAGTGAAGCGCTTCTAAGCGAGACCTACAAGCAGTACGTC. Protein product: CASSEALLSETYKQYV.

V and J are TRBV28 and TRBJ1-2; no clear D. Trimming shortened V by 1 base and J by 2 bases, and 14 bases separated the two germline ends. This CDR3 has 16 residues. Per germline, CDR1 MDHEN and CDR2 SYDVKM. CDR3 bases: TGTGCCAGCAGTTTATACCTTCAGACAACCAACTATGGCTACACCTTC. Translation gives CASSLYLQTTNYGYTF.

The CDR3 DNA follows: TGTGCCAGCAGCGACGGGACAGGGTTGGCAGATACGCAGTATTTT. Protein sequence: CASSDGTGLADTQYF. This rearrangement joins TRBV13 to TRBJ2-3; TRBD1 agrees at 9 bases. V lost 5 bases, J lost 4 bases, and 7 bases stayed unmatched. The CDR3 sequence is 15 residues long. The germline V gene has CDR1 PRHDT and CDR2 FYEKMQ (reference sequence).

The chain uses TRBV19 and TRBJ2-5; D perhaps matches TRBD2 (6 bases). Trimming left V 6 bases short and J 4 bases short, with 18 bases between. From germline, CDR1 is LNHDA and CDR2 SQIVND (reference sequence). This CDR3 has 15 amino acids. CDR3 loop: CASSREEGRGETQYF. The DNA for the CDR3 is TGTGCCAGTAGCCGCGAGGAGGGCCGGGGAGAGACCCAGTACTTC.

This clonotype showed up many times. The V and J genes are TRBV28 and TRBJ2-1; 9 nucleotides match TRBD1. This CDR3 spans 15 amino acids. Germline values: CDR1 MDHEN, CDR2 SYDVKM. V trimming: 5 bases; J trimming: 1 base; junction bases outside the gene matches: 3. CDR3 nucleotide sequence: TGTGCCAGCAGTCCCGACAGGGGGTCCTACAATGAGCAGTTCTTC. It is translated as CASSPDRGSYNEQFF.

Ten or more counts support this clonotype. This rearrangement joins TRBV7-3 to TRBJ2-2; unclear D gene. Germline V gene lookup returns CDR1 SGHTA and CDR2 FQGTGA. V was cut by 2 bases and J by 3 bases, with 19 bases left in between. The CDR3 runs 18 residues. The DNA of the CDR3 is TGTGCCAGCAGCTTACTCGGTATTGTCGAAACTGACACCGGGGAGCTGTTTTTT. Protein: CASSLLGIVETDTGELFF.

The chain joins TRBV12-3 or TRBV12-4 to TRBJ1-2; D ambiguous. CDR3 size: 14 residues. The V gene lost 4 bases and the J gene lost 3 bases, with 12 bases spanning the gap. The CDR3 loop is CASSSPQDHYGYTF. As DNA, the CDR3 is TGTGCCAGCAGTTCTCCCCAGGACCACTATGGCTACACCTTC.

The table lists this clonotype with a few counts. The chain couples TRBV7-9 to TRBJ1-4; 7 bases are a match to TRBD1. In germline, CDR1 is SEHNR, CDR2 FQNEAQ (reference sequence). After removal of 4 bases from V and 6 bases from J, the junction contained 5 bases not matched to a gene. The CDR3 spans 14 residues. The CDR3 coding sequence is TGTGCCAGCAGCTCACAGGGGTTGGATGAAAAACTGTTTTTT. It yields the protein CASSSQGLDEKLFF.

This clonotype was counted between two and nine times. This chain uses TRBV12-3 or TRBV12-4 with TRBJ1-1; 12 bases are shared with TRBD1. The CDR3 is 13 amino acids. V lost 5 bases and J lost 8; bases outside the gene matches: 3. CDR3 coding DNA: TGTGCCAGCAGTCCGGGACAGGGGGCGGAAGCTTTCTTT. It specifies CASSPGQGAEAFF.

About this clonotype: At one end, the junction sequence differs from germline, possibly due to a read error. V usage is TRBV20-1 and J usage is TRBJ1-1; D not resolved. This CDR3 is 14 amino acids long. Germline-derived CDR1 and CDR2 are DFQATT and SNEGSKA (reference sequence). The CDR3 DNA reads TGCAGTGCTGGAGAGGTAGAGGGAGGCACTGAAGCTTTCTTT. This encodes CSAGEVEGGTEAFF.